This TCR beta chain originates from a study of T cell repertoires in cytomegalovirus infection. Study as a whole: Public TCR beta signatures provided an indication of both CMV infection and a matching HLA type.

TCRdb reprocessed the reads via MiXCR and lists one record per CDR3 protein. This table holds roughly 68,000 distinct CDR3 sequences, 20% to 25% found once. By proportion, this clonotype is medium-sized. Antigen: not known. The CDR3 covers 15 residues. Unmatched junction bases numbered 6, after V lost 1 base and J lost 7 bases. Germline-derived CDR1 and CDR2 are SGHVS and FQNEAQ. Study-wide results and caveats: The ex vivo response was dominated by HLA-C-restricted CMV-specific TCR beta clonotypes. Pooled public TCR beta family frequency picked out CMV carriers with the relevant HLA.

This clonotype was sampled from a human donor in good health (CMV status not recorded). Some clones in this sample may be carry-over from other donors' samples. V and J are TRBV7-8 and TRBJ2-1; 8 nucleotides line up with TRBD2. Sequenced material: PBMCs, sequenced either directly or after in vitro stimulation (not recorded which). CDR3 loop: CASSLGTSLQNEQFF. The CDR3 DNA follows: TGTGCCAGCAGCTTAGGGACTAGCCTGCAGAATGAGCAGTTCTTC.